The subject of this entry is one T cell receptor beta chain. In its sample, this clonotype was seen many times. This clone's antigen is unknown. Base qualities were left out, and no much larger clone turns up one base away. Trimming takes 7 bases from V and 3 bases from J, and the germline ends sit 15 bases apart. The CDR3 numbers 14 residues from cysteine through phenylalanine. Just CDR3 DNA is preserved here, 42 bases in frame from base 1. CDR1 is given as MNHEY and CDR2 as SVGAGI, both from the germline V gene. The sample originates from a study of molecular identifiers for immune sequencing clone quantification (dated by TCRdb to the late 2010s). Turning to the overall study: For a replicate experiment, RNA from roughly 20,000 or 100,000 naive CD8 T cells was divided into five aliquots, of which four were sequenced. This methods study benchmarked molecular-identifier clustering-based TCR repertoire sequencing (MIDCIRS) and TCR RNA copy counting, using CD8 T cells to do so. Here is what the overall study found, with its caveats: Around 2.9 recovered TCR RNA copies per cell were obtained by modeling, versus about 10 by digital PCR, implying a capture efficiency of approximately 30%. A single cell's worth of spiked-in Jurkat TCR RNA was reported detectable even among under 1.1 million naive CD8 T cells. Clones above 20 RNA copies held over 97% of molecules in CMV-specific effector cells but under 1% in naive cells. Highly expanded clone sizes could be underestimated because identical TCR molecules may share a barcode. When barcode sub-clustering was left out, chimeric consensus sequences inflated TCR diversity, with chimeras reaching as high as 47%. The naive libraries included spiked-in Jurkat TCR RNA (under eleven copies' worth), and this Jurkat TCR RNA is not part of the donor repertoire.

Libraries of naive CD8 T cells were built from anywhere between about 17,000 and 1,000,000 sorted cells, with 10%, 30% or 50% of the purified RNA used. Naive CD8 T cells were FACS-sorted as CD8+CD4-CCR7+CD45RA+ on a BD FACSAria II into RLT Plus buffer. To test detection sensitivity, Jurkat RNA equivalent to under 12 TCR copies was spiked into samples of roughly 20,000-1,100,000 naive CD8 T cells. CD8 T cells were enriched using RosetteSep CD8+ T Cell Enrichment Cocktail and Ficoll-Paque, and the enriched cells then underwent ACK red cell lysis. The library relied on PCR. Sequencing used an Illumina HiSeq 4000. Bulk TCR libraries were generated as previously described, with the TCR primers listed in Table S5 used. The Qiagen AllPrep DNA/RNA kit was used to purify total RNA. Reads from multiple sequencing runs of the same library were pooled before analysis. In the source study's methods: Reads were retained only if their TCR constant sequence matched exactly, and those retained reads were trimmed to 150 nt and grouped according to their 12-nt molecular barcodes. Within each barcode group, reads were sub-clustered at a 15% Levenshtein threshold, and quality-weighted consensus sequences were built per RNA molecule. Non-functional sequences were excluded, and lower-count sequences lying one edit away from another sequence were also excluded. On the basis of fitting two negative binomial distributions, barcode sub-clusters with fewer than 20% of the maximum read count were discarded. TCRdb itself trimmed the public reads at Q25 with fastp, ran MiXCR and retained productive beta chains. Each entry is one CDR3 protein sequence, shown with its most common DNA and genes. For this entry, the V and J calls and clone size follow TCRdb and not the study's own pipeline. In all, the sample holds about 640,000 distinct CDR3 sequences, and just under 20% of those were seen once. The top ten constitute 0.85% to 0.9% of the sample.

Specimen: naive CD8+ T cells from blood, with Jurkat cell RNA spiked in. The sample's cell subset or site label is to be understood as: FACS-sorted CD8+CD4-CCR7+CD45RA+ naive T cells. The sequence derives from a human donor in good health. Some libraries in this study had Jurkat cell RNA spiked in. The rearrangement combines TRBV6-5 with TRBJ1-2; there is no confident call for the D gene. The CDR3: CASMISSVDYGYTF. The DNA sequence follows: TGTGCCAGCATGATCTCATCCGTGGACTATGGCTACACCTTC.